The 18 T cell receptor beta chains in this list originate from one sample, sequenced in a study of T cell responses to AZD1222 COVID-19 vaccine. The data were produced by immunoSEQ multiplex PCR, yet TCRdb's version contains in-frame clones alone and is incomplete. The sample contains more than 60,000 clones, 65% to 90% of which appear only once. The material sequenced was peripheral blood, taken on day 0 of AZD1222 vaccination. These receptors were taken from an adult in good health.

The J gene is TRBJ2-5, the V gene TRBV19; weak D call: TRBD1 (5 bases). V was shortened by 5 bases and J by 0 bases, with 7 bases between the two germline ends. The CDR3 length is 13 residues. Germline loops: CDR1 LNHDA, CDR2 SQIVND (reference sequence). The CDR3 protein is CASSDSNQETQYF. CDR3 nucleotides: TGTGCCAGTAGTGACAGCAACCAAGAGACCCAGTACTTC. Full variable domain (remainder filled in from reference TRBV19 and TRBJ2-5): DGGITQSPKYLFRKEGQNVTLSCEQNLNHDAMYWYRQDPGQGLRLIYYSQIVNDFQKGDIAEGYSVSREKKESFPLTVTSAQKNPTAFYLCASSDSNQETQYFGPGTRLLVL.

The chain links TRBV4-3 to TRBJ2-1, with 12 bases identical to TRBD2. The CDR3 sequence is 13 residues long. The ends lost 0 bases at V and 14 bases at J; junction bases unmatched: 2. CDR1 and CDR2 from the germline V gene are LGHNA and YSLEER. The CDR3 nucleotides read TGCGCCAGCAGCCAAGACCTAGCGGGGGGGGAGTTCTTC. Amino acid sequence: CASSQDLAGGEFF.

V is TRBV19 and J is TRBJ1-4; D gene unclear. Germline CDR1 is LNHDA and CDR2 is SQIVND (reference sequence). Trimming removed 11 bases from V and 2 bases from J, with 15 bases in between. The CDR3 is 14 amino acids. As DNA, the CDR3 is TGTGCCTCAGGCCCCCGGGCCACTAATGAAAAACTGTTTTTT. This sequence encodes CASGPRATNEKLFF.

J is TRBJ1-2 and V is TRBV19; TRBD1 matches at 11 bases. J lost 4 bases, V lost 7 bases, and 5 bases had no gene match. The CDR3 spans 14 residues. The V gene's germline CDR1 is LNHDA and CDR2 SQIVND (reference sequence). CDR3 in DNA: TGTGCCAGTACTAGGACAGGGGGCGGCTATGGCTACACCTTC. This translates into CASTRTGGGYGYTF.

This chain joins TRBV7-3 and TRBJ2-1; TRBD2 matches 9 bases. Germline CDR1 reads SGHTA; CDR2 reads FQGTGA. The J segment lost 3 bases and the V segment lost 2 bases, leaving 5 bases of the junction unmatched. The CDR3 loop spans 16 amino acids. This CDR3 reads CASSLEGSGSYNEQFF. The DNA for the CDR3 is TGTGCCAGCAGCTTAGAAGGTAGCGGGAGCTACAATGAGCAGTTCTTC. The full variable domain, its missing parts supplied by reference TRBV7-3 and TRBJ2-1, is GAGVSQTPSNKVTEKGKYVELRCDPISGHTALYWYRQSLGQGPEFLIYFQGTGAADDSGLPNDRFFAVRPEGSVSTLKIQRTERGDSAVYLCASSLEGSGSYNEQFFGPGTRLTVL.

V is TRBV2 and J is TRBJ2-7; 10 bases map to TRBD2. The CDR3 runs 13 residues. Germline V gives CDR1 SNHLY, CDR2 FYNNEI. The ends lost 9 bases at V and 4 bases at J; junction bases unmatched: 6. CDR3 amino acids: CASSSGRVYEQYF. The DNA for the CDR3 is TGTGCCAGTTCGAGCGGGAGGGTGTACGAGCAGTACTTC.

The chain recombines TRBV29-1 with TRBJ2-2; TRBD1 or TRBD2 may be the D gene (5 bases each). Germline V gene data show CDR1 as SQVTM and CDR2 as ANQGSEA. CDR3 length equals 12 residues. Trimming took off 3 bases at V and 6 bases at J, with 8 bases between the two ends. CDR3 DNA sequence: TGCAGCGTTGACCCGGGGCCCGGGGAGCTGTTTTTT. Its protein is CSVDPGPGELFF.

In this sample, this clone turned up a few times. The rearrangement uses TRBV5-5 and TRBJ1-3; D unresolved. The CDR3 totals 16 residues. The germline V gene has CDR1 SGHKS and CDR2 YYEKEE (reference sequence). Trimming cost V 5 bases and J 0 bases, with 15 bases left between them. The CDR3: CASSLRWSSSGNTIYF. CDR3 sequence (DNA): TGTGCCAGCAGTCTCCGCTGGTCCAGCTCTGGAAACACCATATATTTT.

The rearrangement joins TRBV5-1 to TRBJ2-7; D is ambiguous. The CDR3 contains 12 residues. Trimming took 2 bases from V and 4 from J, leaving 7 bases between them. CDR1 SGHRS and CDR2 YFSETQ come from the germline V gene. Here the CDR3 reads CASSFDGYEQYF. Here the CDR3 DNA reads TGCGCCAGCAGCTTTGACGGATACGAGCAGTACTTC. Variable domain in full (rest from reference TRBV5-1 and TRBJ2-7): KAGVTQTPRYLIKTRGQQVTLSCSPISGHRSVSWYQQTPGQGLQFLFEYFSETQRNKGNFPGRFSGRQFSNSRSEMNVSTLELGDSALYLCASSFDGYEQYFGPGTRLTVT.

CDR3 amino acids: CSASPVTEAFF. CDR3 in DNA: TGCAGTGCTAGCCCAGTAACTGAAGCTTTCTTT. V and J are TRBV20-1 and TRBJ1-1, with D uncertain. Germline loops: CDR1 DFQATT, CDR2 SNEGSKA (reference sequence). The CDR3 runs to 11 residues. Trimming cost V 3 bases and J 5 bases, with 7 bases left between them.

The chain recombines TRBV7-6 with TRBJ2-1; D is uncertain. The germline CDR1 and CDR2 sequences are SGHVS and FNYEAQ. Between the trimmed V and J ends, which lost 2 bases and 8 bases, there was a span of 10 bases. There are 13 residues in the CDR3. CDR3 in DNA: TGTGCCAGCAGCTTACTCTCGTCGGATGAGCAGTTCTTC. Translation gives CASSLLSSDEQFF.

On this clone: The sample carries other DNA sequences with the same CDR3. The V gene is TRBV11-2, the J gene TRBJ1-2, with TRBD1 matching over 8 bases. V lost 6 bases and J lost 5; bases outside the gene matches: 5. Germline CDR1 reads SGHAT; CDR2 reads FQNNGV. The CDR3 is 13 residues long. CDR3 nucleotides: TGTGCCAGCAGTCCGGGACAGGATTATGGCTACACCTTC. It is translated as CASSPGQDYGYTF.

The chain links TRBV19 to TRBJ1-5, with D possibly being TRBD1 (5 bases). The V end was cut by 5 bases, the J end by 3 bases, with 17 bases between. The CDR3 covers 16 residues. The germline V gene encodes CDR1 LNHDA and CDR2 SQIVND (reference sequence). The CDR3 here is CASSPWGGASNQPQHF. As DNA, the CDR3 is TGTGCCAGTAGTCCCTGGGGAGGGGCCTCCAATCAGCCCCAGCATTTT.

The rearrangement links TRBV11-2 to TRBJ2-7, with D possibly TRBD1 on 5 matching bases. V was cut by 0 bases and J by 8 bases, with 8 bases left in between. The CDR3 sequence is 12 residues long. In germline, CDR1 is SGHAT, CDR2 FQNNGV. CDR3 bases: TGTGCCAGCAGCTTAGACAGGGCCAAGCAGTACGTC. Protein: CASSLDRAKQYV.

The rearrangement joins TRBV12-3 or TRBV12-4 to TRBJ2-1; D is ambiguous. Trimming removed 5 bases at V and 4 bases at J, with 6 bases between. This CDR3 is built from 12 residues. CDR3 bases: TGTGCCAGCAGTCTCCAATACAATGAGCAGTTCTTC. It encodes CASSLQYNEQFF.

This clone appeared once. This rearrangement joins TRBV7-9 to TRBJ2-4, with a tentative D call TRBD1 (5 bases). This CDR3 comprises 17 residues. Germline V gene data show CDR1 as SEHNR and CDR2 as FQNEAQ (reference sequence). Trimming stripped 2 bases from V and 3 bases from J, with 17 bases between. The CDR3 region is CASSLLSGNRYKNIQYF. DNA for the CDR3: TGTGCCAGCAGCTTATTGTCAGGGAATCGCTACAAAAACATTCAGTACTTC. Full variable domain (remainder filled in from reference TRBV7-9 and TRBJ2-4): DTGVSQNPRHKITKRGQNVTFRCDPISEHNRLYWYRQTLGQGPEFLTYFQNEAQLEKSRLLSDRFSAERPKGSFSTLEIQRTEQGDSAMYLCASSLLSGNRYKNIQYFGAGTRLSVL.

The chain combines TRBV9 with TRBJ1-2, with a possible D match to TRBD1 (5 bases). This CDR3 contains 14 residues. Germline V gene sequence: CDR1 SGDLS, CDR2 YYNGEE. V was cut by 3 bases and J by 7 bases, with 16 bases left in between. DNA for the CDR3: TGTGCCAGCAGCGAGGGGAACGCCCACTCTGGCTACACCTTC. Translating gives CASSEGNAHSGYTF.

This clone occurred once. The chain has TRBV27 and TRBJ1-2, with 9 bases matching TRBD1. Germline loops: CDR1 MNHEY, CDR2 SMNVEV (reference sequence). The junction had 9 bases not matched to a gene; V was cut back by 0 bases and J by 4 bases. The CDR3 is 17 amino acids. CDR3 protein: CASSLSPPGQGRYGYTF. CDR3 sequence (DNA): TGTGCCAGCAGTTTATCGCCCCCGGGACAGGGCCGCTATGGCTACACCTTC.